The 10 T cell receptor beta chains below come from one sample, sequenced in a study of shared clonotypes between healthy human individuals. Produced via immunoSEQ multiplex PCR; TCRdb's table is partial and in-frame only. Counted here are millions of clones, 85% to 95% occurring once; the ten biggest clones make up about 0.37%. Sequenced material: naive CD4+ T cells from PBMCs. Subset noted: CD45RA+ positively selected. Receptors originate from a man aged 18 to 29 in good health. Some clones in this sample may be carry-over from other donors' samples.

The rearrangement links TRBV2 to TRBJ2-7; TRBD1 might be the D (6 bases). V was trimmed by 2 bases and J by 4 bases, leaving 12 bases between them. From germline, CDR1 is SNHLY and CDR2 FYNNEI. The CDR3 spans 14 residues. The CDR3 nucleotides are TGTGCCAGCAGTGAACAGGGGCTAAGATACGAGCAGTACTTC. Residues: CASSEQGLRYEQYF.

The sample holds a few counts of this clone. This chain joins TRBV19 and TRBJ1-5; no firm D call. The CDR3 has 15 residues. V gave up 5 bases and J gave up 0 bases, with 11 bases separating them. CDR1 and CDR2 from the germline V gene are LNHDA and SQIVND (reference sequence). The CDR3 DNA is TGTGCCAGTAGTCTGCGGTCGGATAGCAATCAGCCCCAGCATTTT. Translation: CASSLRSDSNQPQHF.

The rearrangement uses TRBV27 and TRBJ1-1; D is ambiguous. Germline lookup yields CDR1 MNHEY and CDR2 SMNVEV (reference sequence). This CDR3 contains 13 residues. Trimming shortened V by 6 bases and J by 4 bases, and 12 bases separated the two germline ends. The CDR3 DNA is TGTGCCAGCAGGAGATGGGGTTTCACTGAAGCTTTCTTT. This codes for CASRRWGFTEAFF.

The V gene is TRBV7-9, the J gene TRBJ2-2; unclear D gene. The germline CDR1 and CDR2 sequences are SEHNR and FQNEAQ (reference sequence). The CDR3 sequence is 15 residues long. Deletions cut 4 bases from V and 3 bases from J, with 12 bases between. The CDR3, as DNA: TGTGCCAGCAGCTCTCTGACCGGGTACACCGGGGAGCTGTTTTTT. Its protein product is CASSSLTGYTGELFF.

The gene calls are TRBV7-2 and TRBJ2-3, with 7 nucleotides matching TRBD2. The V and J ends lost 4 bases and 0 bases, in that order; junction bases with no gene match: 4. This CDR3 is 15 amino acids long. CDR1 is SGHTA, CDR2 FQGNSA, per germline. The CDR3 reads CASSSQRGSTDTQYF. The CDR3 coding sequence is TGTGCCAGCAGCTCTCAGCGGGGTAGCACAGATACGCAGTATTTT.

This sequence joins TRBV18 and TRBJ2-4, with D perhaps given as TRBD1 or TRBD2 (5 bases each). From germline, CDR1 is KGHSH and CDR2 LQKENI. This CDR3 is built from 12 residues. The V end lost 2 bases, the J end lost 7 bases, and 6 bases lay between the germline ends. CDR3 region: CASSPEGNIQYF. The CDR3 DNA sequence: TGTGCCAGCTCACCAGAGGGGAACATTCAGTACTTC. Looking up the rest from reference TRBV18 and TRBJ2-4 gives the full variable domain: NAGVMQNPRHLVRRRGQEARLRCSPMKGHSHVYWYRQLPEEGLKFMVYLQKENIIDESGMPKERFSAEFPKEGPSILRIQQVVRGDSAAYFCASSPEGNIQYFGAGTRLSVL.

The V and J genes are TRBV6-5 and TRBJ1-1, with 7 bases matching TRBD1. Germline V gene lookup returns CDR1 MNHEY and CDR2 SVGAGI. This CDR3 comprises 14 residues. This CDR3 is CADSRGRLGTEAFF. The CDR3 DNA reads TGTGCAGATTCGAGGGGGCGCTTGGGCACTGAAGCTTTCTTT.

The rearrangement uses TRBV7-8 and TRBJ2-7; TRBD1 matches 10 bases. The CDR3 extends over 14 amino acids. Germline CDR1 is SGHVS and CDR2 is FQNEAQ. V gave up 6 bases and J gave up 0 bases; unmatched junction bases: 2. The DNA of the CDR3 is TGTGCCAGCAGTTGGACAGGGGGCTCCTACGAGCAGTACTTC. Amino acids: CASSWTGGSYEQYF.

The chain employs TRBV27 and TRBJ1-2; perhaps TRBD1 as D (5 bases). Trimming cost V 5 bases and J 1 base, with 14 bases left between them. CDR3 length: 15 amino acids. CDR1 is MNHEY and CDR2 is SMNVEV in the germline V gene (reference sequence). The CDR3 region has the DNA TGTGCCAGCAGTGATAAGAGACAGATTAACTATGGCTACACCTTC. It translates to CASSDKRQINYGYTF.

The chain is built from TRBV6-6 and TRBJ2-7; no reliable D call. The CDR3 sequence is 12 residues long. V dropped 6 bases and J dropped 2 bases, with 8 bases sitting between them. CDR1 is MNHNY, CDR2 SVGAGI, per germline (reference sequence). For the CDR3, the DNA is TGTGCCAGCAGCCGTGGACCCTACGAGCAGTACTTC. Its protein is CASSRGPYEQYF.